This TCR beta chain was profiled in a study of CD8 T cells in Susac syndrome. This clonotype was found once. Its antigen is still unknown. Negative isolation yielded CD8+ and CD4+ T cells; FACS enriched TEMRA cells. Study-level findings and limits: The authors acknowledged that their TCR sequencing and HLA analysis involved a relatively small number of individuals.

CDR1 and CDR2 from the germline V gene are MNHEY and SMNVEV (reference sequence). This CDR3 spans 13 amino acids. V was shortened by 7 bases and J by 8 bases, with 15 bases between the two germline ends. Random hexamers were used to reverse transcribe about 0.5 to 1 ug of RNA. TCR beta CDR3 was amplified by immunoSEQ covering 54 Vbeta and 13 Jbeta. TCRdb itself ran the immunoSEQ multiplex PCR reads through MiXCR, one entry per CDR3 protein. The data contain roughly 200,000 distinct CDR3 sequences, about 95% of them singletons. The chain links TRBV27 to TRBJ2-1; either TRBD1 or TRBD2 may supply D (5 bases each). The receptor comes from a human donor with multiple sclerosis. Sample: CD8+ T cells from PBMCs. The CDR3 spells CASTDYPGHEQFF. CDR3 sequence (DNA): TGTGCCAGCACCGATTACCCGGGGCATGAGCAGTTCTTC.